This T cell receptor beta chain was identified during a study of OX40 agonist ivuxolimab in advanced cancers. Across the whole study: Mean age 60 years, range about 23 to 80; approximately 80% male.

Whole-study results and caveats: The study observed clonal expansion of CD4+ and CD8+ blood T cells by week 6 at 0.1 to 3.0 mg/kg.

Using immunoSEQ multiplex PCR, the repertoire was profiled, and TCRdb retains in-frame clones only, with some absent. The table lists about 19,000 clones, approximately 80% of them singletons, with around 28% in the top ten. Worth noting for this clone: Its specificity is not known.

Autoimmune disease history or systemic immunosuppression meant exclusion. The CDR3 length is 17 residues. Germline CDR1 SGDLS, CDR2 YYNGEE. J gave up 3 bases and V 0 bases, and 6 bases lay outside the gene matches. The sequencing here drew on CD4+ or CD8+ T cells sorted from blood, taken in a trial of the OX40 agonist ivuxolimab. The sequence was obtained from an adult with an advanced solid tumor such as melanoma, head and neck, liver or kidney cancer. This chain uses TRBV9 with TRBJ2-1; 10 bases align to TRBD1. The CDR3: CASSVARDRGDYNEQFF. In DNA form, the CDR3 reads TGTGCCAGCAGCGTAGCTCGGGACAGGGGAGACTACAATGAGCAGTTCTTC.